Described below is a single T cell receptor (beta chain) sequence and its context. The data derive from a study of blood T cell repertoires in COVID-19. Study summary: Sample material is recorded as cDNA or gDNA derived from T cells, B-cell-depleted T cells, or PBMCs.

Study processing details: Estimation of nucleated cell counts relied on the amplification of reference gene primers. The table came from immunoSEQ multiplex PCR; TCRdb's copy has only in-frame clones and leaves some out. That table supplies the V and J calls and clone size; D and trimming were determined from the DNA. This repertoire shows around 70,000 clones, roughly 79% found once; its top ten account for around 21%. Sequencing used peripheral blood. The sequence derives from a man between 65 and 85 years old with acute or convalescent COVID-19.

Here the CDR3 reads CASSPRDAGGSSYNSPLHF. DNA for the CDR3: TGTGCCAGCTCACCCCGCGACGCAGGCGGGAGCTCCTATAATTCACCCCTCCACTTT. The genes are TRBV18 and TRBJ1-6; no clear D. V was trimmed by 3 bases and J by 0 bases, leaving 18 bases between them. Germline loops: CDR1 KGHSH, CDR2 LQKENI. The CDR3 length is 19 residues. Full variable domain (rest looked up from reference TRBV18 and TRBJ1-6): NAGVMQNPRHLVRRRGQEARLRCSPMKGHSHVYWYRQLPEEGLKFMVYLQKENIIDESGMPKERFSAEFPKEGPSILRIQQVVRGDSAAYFCASSPRDAGGSSYNSPLHFGNGTRLTVT.